This entry is about one TCR beta chain. Its antigen is not known. The data are from a study of T-cell memory formation after mild COVID-19. Study results and caveats: Some SARS-CoV-2-responding clones were already detected in memory before infection.

The V and J ends lost 2 bases and 3 bases, in that order; junction bases with no gene match: 8. Germline V gene data show CDR1 as LGHNA and CDR2 as YNFKEQ. The CDR3 has 17 residues. Constant-segment primers served in 5'RACE that generated TCR alpha and TCR beta cDNA libraries bearing sample barcodes and UMIs. TCRdb re-called the 5' RACE reads through MiXCR, storing one row per CDR3 protein. This table holds 400,000 or so distinct CDR3 sequences, over 15% found once. This TCR came from an adult woman who had mild COVID-19 (a few samples of this study predate the infection). Cell type and time point are not known. V and J are TRBV4-2 and TRBJ2-2; 8 bases are shared with TRBD2. Material: PBMCs or a T cell subset sorted from them (not recorded which). The DNA for the CDR3 is TGTGCCAGCAGCCAATGGGTCCGGGAGGGGGACACCGGGGAGCTGTTTTTT. This translates into CASSQWVREGDTGELFF.